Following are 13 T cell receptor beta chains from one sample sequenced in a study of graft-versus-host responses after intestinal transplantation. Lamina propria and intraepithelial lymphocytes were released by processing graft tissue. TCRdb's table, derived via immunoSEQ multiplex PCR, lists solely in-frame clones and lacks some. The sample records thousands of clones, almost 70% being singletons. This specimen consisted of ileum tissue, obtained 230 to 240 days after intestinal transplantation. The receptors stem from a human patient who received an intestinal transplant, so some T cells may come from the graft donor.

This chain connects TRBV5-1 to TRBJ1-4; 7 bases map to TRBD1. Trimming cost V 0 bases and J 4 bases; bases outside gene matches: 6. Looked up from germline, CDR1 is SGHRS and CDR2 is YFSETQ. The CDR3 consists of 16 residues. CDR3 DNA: TGCGCCAGCAGCTTGGGTGAAGGGGGCCTTAATGAAAAACTGTTTTTT. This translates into CASSLGEGGLNEKLFF. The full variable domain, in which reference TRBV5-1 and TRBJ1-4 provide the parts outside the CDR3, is KAGVTQTPRYLIKTRGQQVTLSCSPISGHRSVSWYQQTPGQGLQFLFEYFSETQRNKGNFPGRFSGRQFSNSRSEMNVSTLELGDSALYLCASSLGEGGLNEKLFFGSGTQLSVL.

The CDR3 sequence is CASSLGQGGTEAFF. The CDR3 DNA reads as TGTGCCAGCAGTTTAGGCCAAGGGGGGACTGAAGCTTTCTTT. The chain carries TRBV28 and TRBJ1-1; D may be TRBD1 (6 bases). From germline, CDR1 is MDHEN and CDR2 SYDVKM. The CDR3 totals 14 residues. Between the trimmed V and J ends, which lost 2 bases and 5 bases, there was a span of 12 bases.

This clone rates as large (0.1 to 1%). In DNA form, the CDR3 reads TGTGCCACCAGCAGAGATGGGCAGTTTGGAAACACCATATATTTT. Translated, it gives CATSRDGQFGNTIYF. This chain joins TRBV15 and TRBJ1-3; D gene ambiguous. Looked up from germline, CDR1 is LNHNV and CDR2 is YYDKDF (reference sequence). The CDR3 sequence is 15 residues long. Trimming pared 0 bases from V and 3 bases from J, leaving 9 bases between.

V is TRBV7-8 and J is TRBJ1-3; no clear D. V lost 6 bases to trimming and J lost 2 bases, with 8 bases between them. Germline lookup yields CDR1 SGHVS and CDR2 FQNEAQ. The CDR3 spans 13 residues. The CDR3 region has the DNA TGTGCCAGCAGTCTTAGTACTGGAAACACCATATATTTT. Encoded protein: CASSLSTGNTIYF.

The CDR3 sequence: CASRYGRGDTDTQYF. The CDR3, as DNA: TGTGCCAGCAGGTACGGCCGAGGGGACACAGATACGCAGTATTTT. The rearrangement links TRBV11-2 to TRBJ2-3; D is possibly TRBD1 or TRBD2 (5 bases each). This CDR3 is 15 amino acids long. Per the germline V gene, CDR1 is SGHAT and CDR2 is FQNNGV. Trimming cost V 6 bases and J 2 bases, with 15 bases left between them.

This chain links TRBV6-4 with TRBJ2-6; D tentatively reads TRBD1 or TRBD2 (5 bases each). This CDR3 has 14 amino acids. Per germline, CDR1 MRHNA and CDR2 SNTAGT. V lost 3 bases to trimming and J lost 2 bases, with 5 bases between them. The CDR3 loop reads CASSEGAGANVLTF. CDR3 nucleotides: TGTGCCAGCAGTGAGGGGGCTGGGGCCAACGTCCTGACTTTC.

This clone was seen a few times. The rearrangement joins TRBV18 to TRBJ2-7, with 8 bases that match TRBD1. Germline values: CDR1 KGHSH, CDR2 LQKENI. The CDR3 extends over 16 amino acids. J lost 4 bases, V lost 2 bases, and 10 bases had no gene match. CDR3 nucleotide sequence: TGTGCCAGCTCACCAATGGCGCCAGGGGGCTTGTACGAGCAGTACTTC. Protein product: CASSPMAPGGLYEQYF.

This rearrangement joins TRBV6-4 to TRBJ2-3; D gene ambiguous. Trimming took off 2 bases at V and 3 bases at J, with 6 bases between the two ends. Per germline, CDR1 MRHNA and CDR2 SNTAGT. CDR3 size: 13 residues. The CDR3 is CASSDQSTDTQYF. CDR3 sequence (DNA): TGTGCCAGCAGTGACCAATCTACAGATACGCAGTATTTT.

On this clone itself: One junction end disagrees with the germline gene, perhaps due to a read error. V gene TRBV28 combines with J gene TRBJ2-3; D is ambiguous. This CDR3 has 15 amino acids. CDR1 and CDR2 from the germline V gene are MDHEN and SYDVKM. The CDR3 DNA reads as TGTGCCAGCAGCTCTAAATCCTCTGGCACAGATCCGCAGTATTTT. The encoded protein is CASSSKSSGTDPQYF.

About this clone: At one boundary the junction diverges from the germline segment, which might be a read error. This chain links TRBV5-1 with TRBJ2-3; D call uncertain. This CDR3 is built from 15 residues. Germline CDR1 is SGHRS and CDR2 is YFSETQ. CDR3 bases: TGCGCCAGCAGCTTGGAACTTATTCCCACAGATCCGCAGTATTTT. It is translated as CASSLELIPTDPQYF.

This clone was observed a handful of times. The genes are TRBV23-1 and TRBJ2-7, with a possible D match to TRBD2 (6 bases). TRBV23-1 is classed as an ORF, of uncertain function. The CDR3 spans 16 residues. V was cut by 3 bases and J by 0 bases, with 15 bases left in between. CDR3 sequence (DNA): TGCGCCAGCAGTCAGATCCGGGAGTGCCACTCCTACGAGCAGTACGTC. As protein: CASSQIRECHSYEQYV.

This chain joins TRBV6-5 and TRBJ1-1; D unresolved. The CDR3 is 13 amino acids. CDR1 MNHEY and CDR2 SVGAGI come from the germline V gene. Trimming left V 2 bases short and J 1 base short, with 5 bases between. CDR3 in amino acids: CASSYGPNTEAFF. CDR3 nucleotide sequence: TGTGCCAGCAGTTACGGCCCGAACACTGAAGCTTTCTTT.

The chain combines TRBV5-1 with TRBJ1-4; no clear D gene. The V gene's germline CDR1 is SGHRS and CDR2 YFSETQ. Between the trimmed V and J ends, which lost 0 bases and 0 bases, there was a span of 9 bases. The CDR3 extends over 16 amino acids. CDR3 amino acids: CASSLGEGATNEKLFF. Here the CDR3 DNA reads TGCGCCAGCAGCTTGGGAGAGGGTGCAACTAATGAAAAACTGTTTTTT. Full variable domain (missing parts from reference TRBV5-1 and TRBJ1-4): KAGVTQTPRYLIKTRGQQVTLSCSPISGHRSVSWYQQTPGQGLQFLFEYFSETQRNKGNFPGRFSGRQFSNSRSEMNVSTLELGDSALYLCASSLGEGATNEKLFFGSGTQLSVL.